This T cell receptor (beta chain) was profiled in a study of T-cell memory formation after mild COVID-19. About the study: The two donors had largely donor-specific TCR clusters. Study results and limitations: From day 15 to 85, contracting clones were balanced between CD4 and CD8, whereas later expanders leaned toward CD4+. CM and EM subsets held most contracting CD4+ clones; EMRA held CD8+ ones.

The 5'RACE method, run with constant-segment primers, produced TCR alpha and TCR beta cDNA libraries (carrying sample barcodes and UMIs). TCRdb analysed the 5' RACE reads with MiXCR anew, one entry per CDR3 protein. The sample holds 550,000 to 700,000 distinct CDR3 sequences; around a sixth are singletons and the top ten take roughly 7.7%. The CDR3 has 13 amino acids. From germline, CDR1 is MGHRA and CDR2 YSYEKL. Trimming removed 1 base at V and 5 bases at J, with 6 bases between. This clonotype was found a few times. What it recognizes is unknown. This rearrangement joins TRBV4-1 to TRBJ1-5, with D unresolved. This TCR was sampled from an adult woman who had mild COVID-19 (a few samples of this study predate the infection). Cell type and time point are not known. Sequencing input: PBMCs or a T cell subset sorted from them (not recorded which). The CDR3 DNA is TGCGCCAGCAGCCAAGTAGTTTATCAGCCCCAGCATTTT. It is translated as CASSQVVYQPQHF.